The 23 T cell receptor beta chains listed next were all sequenced from one sample in a study of CD8 T cells in Susac syndrome. It was with random hexamers that about 0.45 to 1 ug RNA was reverse transcribed. TCRdb recomputed calls from the immunoSEQ multiplex PCR reads with MiXCR, one row per CDR3 protein. The sample records about 200,000 distinct CDR3 sequences, 90% to 95% being singletons. Sequencing used CD4+ T cells from PBMCs. The source is a human donor in good health.

The chain recombines TRBV7-9 with TRBJ1-1; TRBD1 is a possible D gene (6 bases). The V gene lost 5 bases and the J gene lost 6 bases, with 19 bases spanning the gap. Germline CDR1 and CDR2: SEHNR and FQNEAQ (reference sequence). The CDR3 loop spans 15 amino acids. This CDR3 is CASSGLAAGVSEAFF. In DNA, the CDR3 is TGTGCCAGCAGCGGACTGGCGGCAGGGGTATCTGAAGCTTTCTTT.

This rearrangement joins TRBV12-3 or TRBV12-4 to TRBJ2-4; tentatively, D is TRBD1 (5 bases). This CDR3 is 13 amino acids long. Deletions cut 8 bases from V and 6 bases from J, with 14 bases between. CDR3 region: CASSARRGNIQYF. The DNA for the CDR3 is TGTGCCAGCTCCGCGCGAAGGGGAAACATTCAGTACTTC.

The CDR3, as DNA: TGTGCCAGCAGTTTCGGGGATGGCGGAACCGGGGAGCTGTTTTTT. Translation: CASSFGDGGTGELFF. The chain combines TRBV12-3 or TRBV12-4 with TRBJ2-2; D possibly corresponds to TRBD2 (5 bases). The germline V and J ends were trimmed by 3 bases and 5 bases, with 13 bases remaining between them. This CDR3 spans 15 amino acids.

The chain has TRBV4-1 and TRBJ2-7; D might be TRBD1 (6 bases). The CDR3 extends over 14 amino acids. V was shortened by 0 bases and J by 5 bases, with 11 bases between the two germline ends. Germline V gene sequence: CDR1 MGHRA, CDR2 YSYEKL. Here the CDR3 reads CASSQEDSSDEQYF. For the CDR3, the DNA is TGCGCCAGCAGCCAAGAGGACAGTAGCGACGAGCAGTACTTC.

The genes are TRBV15 and TRBJ2-3, with a weak D call TRBD2 (6 bases). V dropped 0 bases and J dropped 9 bases, with 13 bases sitting between them. Germline CDR1 LNHNV, CDR2 YYDKDF (reference sequence). The CDR3 is 14 residues long. The chain's CDR3 is CATSRDMARGTQYF. The DNA of the CDR3 is TGTGCCACCAGCAGAGATATGGCCCGGGGGACGCAGTATTTT. Combining the CDR3 with reference TRBV15 and TRBJ2-3 gives the whole variable domain DAMVIQNPRYQVTQFGKPVTLSCSQTLNHNVMYWYQQKSSQAPKLLFHYYDKDFNNEADTPDNFQSRRPNTSFCFLDIRSPGLGDTAMYLCATSRDMARGTQYFGPGTRLTVL.

This chain links TRBV24-1 with TRBJ2-3, with D maybe TRBD2 (6 bases). Trimming shortened V by 5 bases and J by 6 bases, and 17 bases separated the two germline ends. The CDR3 covers 15 residues. Germline V gene sequence: CDR1 KGHDR, CDR2 SFDVKD. The CDR3 loop reads CATSGGGAGLDTQYF. As DNA, the CDR3 is TGTGCCACCAGTGGAGGCGGGGCGGGCCTGGATACGCAGTATTTT.

V gene TRBV7-9 combines with J gene TRBJ2-4, with D hard to call. V lost 2 bases and J 5 bases, leaving 10 bases between the germline ends. CDR3 length equals 14 residues. CDR1 and CDR2 from the germline V gene are SEHNR and FQNEAQ (reference sequence). CDR3: CASSLRTWENIQYF. CDR3 sequence (DNA): TGTGCCAGCAGCTTACGAACCTGGGAAAACATTCAGTACTTC.

The V gene is TRBV3-1, the J gene TRBJ2-5; D ambiguous. Trimming took 1 base from V and 4 from J, leaving 7 bases between them. The CDR3 runs to 13 residues. Germline V gene data show CDR1 as LGHDT and CDR2 as YNNKEL (reference sequence). CDR3 amino acids: CASSQGISETQYF. CDR3 DNA: TGTGCCAGCAGCCAAGGGATTTCAGAGACCCAGTACTTC.

This sequence joins TRBV30 and TRBJ1-1; weak D call: TRBD1 (6 bases). Germline CDR1 GTSNPN, CDR2 SVGIG (reference sequence). The CDR3 is 15 amino acids. The V end was cut by 2 bases, the J end by 1 base, with 14 bases between. CDR3 residues: CAWSSTGYANTEAFF. CDR3 nucleotides: TGTGCCTGGAGTTCTACAGGGTACGCGAACACTGAAGCTTTCTTT.

This chain connects TRBV12-5 to TRBJ2-5; D remains unclear. Germline loops: CDR1 LGHNT, CDR2 FRNRAP. This CDR3 comprises 14 residues. V was clipped by 3 bases and J by 1 base, with 9 bases between them. Written as DNA, the CDR3 is TGTGCTAGTGGTTTAGGTCCACTCCAAGAGACCCAGTACTTC. Its protein product is CASGLGPLQETQYF.

The J gene is TRBJ2-1, the V gene TRBV9, with 9 bases fitting TRBD1. CDR1 is SGDLS and CDR2 is YYNGEE in the germline V gene. With 10 bases clipped from V and 10 bases from J, the junction kept 15 bases outside the gene matches. CDR3 length: 14 amino acids. The CDR3 DNA is TGTGCCGGAACTAGACGGGACAGGGTTTCCGAGCAGTTCTTC. This sequence encodes CAGTRRDRVSEQFF.

The chain employs TRBV30 and TRBJ1-2; 7 nucleotides align to TRBD1. Germline loops: CDR1 GTSNPN, CDR2 SVGIG (reference sequence). This CDR3 spans 12 amino acids. Losses at the gene ends were 5 bases for V and 8 bases for J; bases not matched to a gene: 8. CDR3 region: CAWSGGRDGYTF. The CDR3 DNA follows: TGTGCCTGGTCAGGGGGAAGAGACGGCTACACCTTC.

The chain is built from TRBV2 and TRBJ2-2, with 10 bases aligning to TRBD2. V lost 3 bases, J lost 3 bases, and 10 bases stayed unmatched. Germline V gene lookup returns CDR1 SNHLY and CDR2 FYNNEI. This CDR3 comprises 18 residues. Here the CDR3 reads CASSDGLAGDGDTGELFF. CDR3 coding DNA: TGTGCCAGCAGTGATGGCCTAGCGGGAGACGGAGACACCGGGGAGCTGTTTTTT.

The CDR3 DNA is TGTGCCACCAGCAGAGATAGAGGTGAAGCTTTCTTT. It encodes CATSRDRGEAFF. V and J are TRBV15 and TRBJ1-1, with D hard to call. Germline loops: CDR1 LNHNV, CDR2 YYDKDF (reference sequence). The V end was cut by 0 bases, the J end by 7 bases, with 6 bases between. This CDR3 contains 12 residues.

The table lists this clonotype with a count of one. CDR3 protein: CASSRIQATYEQYV. The DNA of the CDR3 is TGTGCCAGCAGCCGTATACAGGCTACCTACGAGCAGTACGTC. The chain is built from TRBV28 and TRBJ2-7; maybe TRBD1 (5 bases). The CDR3 consists of 14 residues. The V gene lost 6 bases and the J gene lost 2 bases, with 14 bases spanning the gap. Per the germline V gene, CDR1 is MDHEN and CDR2 is SYDVKM.

The chain has TRBV4-3 and TRBJ1-2; D not resolved. The V end was cut by 5 bases, the J end by 8 bases, with 21 bases between. The CDR3 has 15 amino acids. CDR1 is LGHNA and CDR2 is YSLEER in the germline V gene. In DNA, the CDR3 is TGCGCCAGCAGCACGTCGGGGAGAGGGCTGAAGGGCTACACCTTC. The encoded protein is CASSTSGRGLKGYTF.

The chain couples TRBV3-1 to TRBJ1-5; tentative D call: TRBD1 (6 bases). Germline V gene data show CDR1 as LGHDT and CDR2 as YNNKEL (reference sequence). Trimming took 0 bases from V and 5 from J, leaving 11 bases between them. The CDR3 loop spans 15 amino acids. The CDR3 protein is CASSQEGQGHQPQHF. DNA for the CDR3: TGTGCCAGCAGCCAAGAAGGGCAGGGGCATCAGCCCCAGCATTTT.

This chain links TRBV12-3 or TRBV12-4 with TRBJ1-2, with 7 nucleotides matching TRBD1. V lost 6 bases, J lost 4 bases, and 8 bases stayed unmatched. The CDR3 sequence is 14 residues long. CDR3 bases: TGTGCCAGCAGACCGACCGGGACAGCCTATGGCTACACCTTC. Translated: CASRPTGTAYGYTF.

This chain joins TRBV4-1 and TRBJ1-2; TRBD1 might be the D (6 bases). CDR1 is MGHRA and CDR2 is YSYEKL in the germline V gene. V was pared by 3 bases and J by 4 bases, with 12 bases between. The CDR3 totals 14 residues. CDR3 loop: CASSQRQAFYGYTF. The CDR3 bases are TGCGCCAGCAGCCAGAGACAGGCCTTCTATGGCTACACCTTC.

The V and J genes are TRBV3-1 and TRBJ1-1; the D is unclear. The CDR3 loop spans 14 amino acids. Germline V CDR1 and CDR2: LGHDT, YNNKEL (reference sequence). Trimming left V 10 bases short and J 1 base short, with 16 bases between. The CDR3 region has the DNA TGTGCCACTACCAAATCGGACGGGAACACTGAAGCTTTCTTT. This gives the protein CATTKSDGNTEAFF.

The chain has TRBV12-3 or TRBV12-4 and TRBJ1-1; D unclear. With 2 bases removed from V and 4 bases from J, the gap between germline ends came to 14 bases. The CDR3 contains 15 residues. Here the CDR3 reads CASSLLGGVGTEAFF. The CDR3 region has the DNA TGTGCCAGCAGTTTATTAGGAGGCGTCGGCACTGAAGCTTTCTTT.

The gene calls are TRBV24-1 and TRBJ2-6; D not certain. Germline V gives CDR1 KGHDR, CDR2 SFDVKD. The CDR3 consists of 8 residues. The germline V and J ends were trimmed by 9 bases and 15 bases, with 5 bases remaining between them. CDR3: CATPTLTF. The CDR3 DNA follows: TGTGCCACCCCTACCCTGACTTTC.

This chain connects TRBV3-1 to TRBJ2-7, with D uncertain. In germline, CDR1 is LGHDT, CDR2 YNNKEL (reference sequence). Trimming left V 0 bases short and J 6 bases short, with 9 bases between. The CDR3 has 13 residues. The CDR3 is CASSQDLFAEQYF. Here the CDR3 DNA reads TGTGCCAGCAGCCAAGACCTTTTTGCCGAGCAGTACTTC.